These 25 T cell receptor beta chains share one sample of origin, sequenced in a study of control samples from healthy donors and cancer patients. The protocol was immunoSEQ multiplex PCR, while the TCRdb copy is restricted to in-frame clones and leaves out a portion. The sample includes 130,000 or so clones, around nine tenths seen only once; the top ten take about 5.5%. The material sequenced was blood. The receptors shown here come from a man aged 18 to 35 in good health.

This chain links TRBV7-9 with TRBJ1-1, with a tentative D call TRBD1 (5 bases). Trimming pared 2 bases from V and 4 bases from J, leaving 11 bases between. The CDR3 extends over 14 amino acids. Germline CDR1 SEHNR, CDR2 FQNEAQ (reference sequence). CDR3: CASSLQGGVTEAFF. DNA for the CDR3: TGTGCCAGCAGCTTACAGGGTGGGGTCACTGAAGCTTTCTTT.

The V and J genes are TRBV13 and TRBJ2-3; 7 bases agree with TRBD2. Trimming removed 7 bases from V and 2 bases from J; junction bases left unmatched: 21. CDR1 PRHDT and CDR2 FYEKMQ come from the germline V gene (reference sequence). CDR3 size: 19 residues. The chain's CDR3 is CASTLYIGGGITFTDTQYF. The CDR3 nucleotides read TGTGCCAGCACCCTTTATATCGGCGGGGGAATTACCTTCACAGATACGCAGTATTTT.

The chain couples TRBV28 to TRBJ1-2; D not resolved. Germline CDR1 is MDHEN and CDR2 is SYDVKM. With 5 bases removed from V and 3 bases from J, the gap between germline ends came to 13 bases. This CDR3 has 14 residues. The chain's CDR3 is CASSPTGEYYGYTF. The CDR3 DNA follows: TGTGCCAGCAGTCCCACTGGGGAGTACTATGGCTACACCTTC.

This chain joins TRBV20-1 and TRBJ2-3; D is ambiguous. The CDR3 extends over 15 amino acids. V shed 3 bases and J shed 1 base, with 14 bases lying between them. CDR1 is DFQATT, CDR2 SNEGSKA, per germline (reference sequence). The CDR3 loop reads CSASFAMRGTDTQYF. The CDR3 nucleotides read TGCAGTGCTAGTTTCGCTATGAGAGGCACAGATACGCAGTATTTT.

This clone was counted only a few times. The CDR3 nucleotides are TGTGCCAGCAGCCGAAGGGGGGGGCAAGCTTTCTTT. As protein: CASSRRGGQAFF. The chain links TRBV4-2 to TRBJ1-1; tentative D call: TRBD1 (6 bases). The V gene's germline CDR1 is LGHNA and CDR2 YNFKEQ. The V end was cut by 4 bases, the J end by 9 bases, with 12 bases between. The CDR3 runs 12 residues.

J is TRBJ2-1 and V is TRBV19; tentatively, D is TRBD2 (7 bases). The CDR3 covers 17 residues. Germline V gene lookup returns CDR1 LNHDA and CDR2 SQIVND (reference sequence). V lost 0 bases and J lost 5, with 17 bases in between. The CDR3 DNA sequence: TGTGCCAGTAGTATAGAGGTAGGGGGACTAACTAACAATGAGCAGTTCTTC. Amino acids: CASSIEVGGLTNNEQFF.

This clone has just one count. The V gene is TRBV3-1 (or the pseudogene TRBV3-2), the J gene TRBJ2-3; D is uncertain. In germline, CDR1 is LGHDT, CDR2 YNNKEL (reference sequence). Trimming took 0 bases from V and 6 from J, leaving 7 bases between them. The CDR3 sequence is 13 residues long. The CDR3 sequence: CASSQDHSDTQYF. The CDR3 region has the DNA TGTGCCAGCAGCCAAGATCACAGTGATACGCAGTATTTT.

This clone was found once. The chain uses TRBV11-2 and TRBJ1-1, with a possible D match to TRBD1 (5 bases). The CDR3 runs 14 residues. CDR1 SGHAT and CDR2 FQNNGV come from the germline V gene. V was cut by 1 base and J by 4 bases, with 10 bases left in between. The CDR3 spells CASSLVGEGTEAFF. In DNA, the CDR3 is TGTGCCAGCAGCTTAGTGGGGGAAGGCACTGAAGCTTTCTTT.

The chain recombines TRBV10-3 with TRBJ1-4; the D is unclear. The CDR3 has 14 amino acids. The germline V gene encodes CDR1 ENHRY and CDR2 SYGVKD. Between the trimmed V and J ends, which lost 0 bases and 6 bases, there was a span of 8 bases. The CDR3 DNA follows: TGTGCCATCAGTGAGTCAGGGCAAGATGAAAAACTGTTTTTT. Amino acid sequence: CAISESGQDEKLFF.

This rearrangement joins TRBV19 to TRBJ1-4, with 8 bases matching TRBD1. Germline V gene data show CDR1 as LNHDA and CDR2 as SQIVND (reference sequence). This CDR3 is 13 amino acids long. V dropped 4 bases and J dropped 7; count of bases not matched to a gene: 2. CDR3 protein: CASSTGGSEKLFF. The CDR3 DNA sequence: TGTGCCAGTAGTACAGGGGGCAGTGAAAAACTGTTTTTT.

This clone was detected only once. The chain has TRBV11-2 and TRBJ1-6; D ambiguous. V was pared by 0 bases and J by 2 bases, with 11 bases between. CDR1 is SGHAT, CDR2 FQNNGV, per germline. The CDR3 loop spans 17 amino acids. The CDR3 loop reads CASSLEPPVAYNSPLHF. DNA of the CDR3: TGTGCCAGCAGCTTAGAACCTCCGGTTGCCTATAATTCACCCCTCCACTTT.

The genes are TRBV5-6 and TRBJ1-6; D unresolved. The CDR3 spans 16 residues. Germline CDR1 SGHDT, CDR2 YYEEEE. The ends were cut back, 0 bases at V and 7 bases at J, with 14 bases in the middle. CDR3 residues: CASSLGVAQLNSPLHF. CDR3 nucleotide sequence: TGTGCCAGCAGCTTGGGTGTTGCACAGTTGAATTCACCCCTCCACTTT.

The V and J genes are TRBV10-3 and TRBJ1-4; TRBD1 is a possible D gene (5 bases). This CDR3 region has 12 residues. Deletions cut 6 bases from V and 3 bases from J, with 5 bases between. Germline lookup yields CDR1 ENHRY and CDR2 SYGVKD. CDR3 nucleotide sequence: TGTGCCATCAGGGGACCTAATGAAAAACTGTTTTTT. Residues: CAIRGPNEKLFF.

J is TRBJ2-1 and V is TRBV5-4; D is undetermined. The germline V and J ends were trimmed by 0 bases and 8 bases, with 12 bases remaining between them. Germline values: CDR1 SGHNT, CDR2 YYREEE (reference sequence). The CDR3 is made up of 14 amino acids. CDR3 region: CASSLGLGGDEQFF. CDR3 nucleotide sequence: TGTGCCAGCAGCTTGGGTCTGGGTGGGGATGAGCAGTTCTTC.

The chain employs TRBV6-2 or TRBV6-3 and TRBJ1-1; TRBD1 agrees at 9 bases. V lost 5 bases, J lost 7 bases, and 8 bases stayed unmatched. Germline V gives CDR1 MNHEY, CDR2 SVGEGT. This CDR3 is built from 14 residues. CDR3 region: CASSDPTGGGEAFF. CDR3 in DNA: TGTGCCAGCAGTGACCCGACAGGGGGAGGTGAAGCTTTCTTT.

This chain connects TRBV7-3 to TRBJ2-1, with D tentatively TRBD2 (5 bases). With 4 bases removed from V and 7 bases from J, the gap between germline ends came to 11 bases. CDR1 is SGHTA and CDR2 is FQGTGA in the germline V gene. This CDR3 spans 13 amino acids. The CDR3 DNA sequence: TGTGCCAGCAGCTCCCCCGGGGTTAATGAGCAGTTCTTC. It is translated as CASSSPGVNEQFF. The complete variable domain, with remaining parts taken from reference TRBV7-3 and TRBJ2-1, reads GAGVSQTPSNKVTEKGKYVELRCDPISGHTALYWYRQSLGQGPEFLIYFQGTGAADDSGLPNDRFFAVRPEGSVSTLKIQRTERGDSAVYLCASSSPGVNEQFFGPGTRLTVL.

This clone was recorded once. The rearrangement links TRBV6-2 or TRBV6-3 to TRBJ1-2; perhaps TRBD1 as D (5 bases). V was pared by 2 bases and J by 4 bases, with 8 bases between. Per germline, CDR1 MNHEY and CDR2 SVGEGT. CDR3 length equals 13 residues. The CDR3 loop reads CASSYRGIYGYTF. CDR3 in DNA: TGTGCCAGCAGTTACAGGGGCATCTATGGCTACACCTTC.

The chain carries TRBV11-3 and TRBJ2-3; no clear D gene. CDR3 length equals 12 residues. Germline CDR1 SGHNT, CDR2 YENEEA. V shed 3 bases and J shed 9 bases, with 10 bases lying between them. CDR3 sequence: CASSLRPETQYF. CDR3 coding DNA: TGTGCCAGCAGCTTGCGACCCGAAACGCAGTATTTT.

This rearrangement joins TRBV19 to TRBJ1-1; D possibly corresponds to TRBD1 (6 bases). From germline, CDR1 is LNHDA and CDR2 SQIVND (reference sequence). CDR3 size: 15 residues. Trimming cost V 6 bases and J 6 bases, with 20 bases left between them. CDR3 in DNA: TGTGCCAGTAGCAATGGTCCCAGGGGCGTGGCTGAAGCTTTCTTT. Translated: CASSNGPRGVAEAFF.

V is TRBV25-1 and J is TRBJ2-1, with D possibly matching TRBD1 (6 bases). The length of the CDR3 is 13 residues. CDR1 and CDR2 from the germline V gene are MGHDK and SYGVNS. The V gene lost 6 bases and the J gene lost 12 bases, with 18 bases spanning the gap. CDR3 coding DNA: TGTGCCAGCAGACCTCTGGACAGCCACAGGCAGTTCTTC. Protein: CASRPLDSHRQFF.

The chain is built from TRBV28 and TRBJ1-2; possible D gene TRBD1, 5 bases. Trimming left V 3 bases short and J 5 bases short, with 7 bases between. Germline CDR1 MDHEN, CDR2 SYDVKM. CDR3 length equals 12 residues. The CDR3 coding sequence is TGTGCCAGCAGTTTCGGGGGTTATGGCTACACCTTC. This gives the protein CASSFGGYGYTF.

The genes are TRBV6-6 and TRBJ1-2, with D uncertain. The germline CDR1 and CDR2 sequences are MNHNY and SVGAGI (reference sequence). CDR3 length equals 15 residues. The V gene lost 5 bases and the J gene lost 5 bases, with 18 bases spanning the gap. CDR3 DNA sequence: TGTGCCAGCAGTCCTCCGAAGACTCAACTTTATGGCTACACCTTC. Translating it yields CASSPPKTQLYGYTF.

The CDR3 DNA sequence: TGCAGCGTAGCTGACGGGATCCTAGGCAATCAGCCCCAGCATTTT. Translation gives CSVADGILGNQPQHF. The chain employs TRBV29-1 and TRBJ1-5; D gene ambiguous. Germline V gene sequence: CDR1 SQVTM, CDR2 ANQGSEA. This CDR3 region has 15 residues. V lost 6 bases to trimming and J lost 2 bases, with 17 bases between them.

This rearrangement joins TRBV11-2 to TRBJ2-7; D gene uncertain. Germline CDR1 and CDR2: SGHAT and FQNNGV. The CDR3 consists of 12 residues. The V end was cut by 1 base, the J end by 12 bases, with 13 bases between. DNA of the CDR3: TGTGCCAGCAGCTTAGTCCCCCCCGGCGCGTACTTC. Its protein product is CASSLVPPGAYF.

Only one count was recorded for this clone. This chain links TRBV7-6 with TRBJ2-5, with a possible D match to TRBD1 (5 bases). Trimming pared 2 bases from V and 1 base from J, leaving 11 bases between. There are 15 residues in the CDR3. The germline V gene has CDR1 SGHVS and CDR2 FNYEAQ. The CDR3 nucleotides are TGTGCCAGCAGCTTACGTGGGGCAGTCCAAGAGACCCAGTACTTC. It codes for CASSLRGAVQETQYF. The full variable domain, its missing parts supplied by reference TRBV7-6 and TRBJ2-5, is GAGVSQSPRYKVTKRGQDVALRCDPISGHVSLYWYRQALGQGPEFLTYFNYEAQQDKSGLPNDRFSAERPEGSISTLTIQRTEQRDSAMYRCASSLRGAVQETQYFGPGTRLLVL.